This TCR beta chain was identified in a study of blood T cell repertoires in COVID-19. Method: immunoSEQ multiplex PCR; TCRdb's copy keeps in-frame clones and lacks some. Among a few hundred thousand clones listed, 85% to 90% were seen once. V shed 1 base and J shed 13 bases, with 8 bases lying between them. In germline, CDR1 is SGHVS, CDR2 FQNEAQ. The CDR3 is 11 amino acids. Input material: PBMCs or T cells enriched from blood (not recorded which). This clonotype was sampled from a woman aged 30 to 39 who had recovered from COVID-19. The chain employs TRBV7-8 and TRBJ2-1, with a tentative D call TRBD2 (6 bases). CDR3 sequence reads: CASSLVDYQFF. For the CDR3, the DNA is TGTGCCAGCAGCTTAGTGGACTACCAGTTCTTC.